This TCR beta chain was recorded in a study of T cells in Graves' hyperthyroidism and ophthalmopathy. Template material for amplifying TCR beta CDR3 regions consisted of RNA transcripts. A first-round RT-PCR of the TCR CDR3 used the HTBI primer set. TCRdb processed the multiplex PCR reads anew with MiXCR; each CDR3 protein has one entry. The sample holds hundreds of thousands of distinct CDR3 sequences; 20% are singletons and the top ten take about 50%. Each diagnosis was grounded in clinical symptoms, serum thyroxine and TRAb, thyroid ultrasound, and orbital computed tomography. Study-level results: Clonotypes that were expanded in thyroid above 0.001 mostly appeared in blood too.

This clonotype was counted between two and nine times. Its specificity is unknown. Trimming left V 3 bases short and J 4 bases short, with 10 bases between. The CDR3 runs 12 residues. CDR1 is DFQATT, CDR2 SNEGSKA, per germline (reference sequence). This TCR came from a man aged 35 to 55 with Graves' ophthalmopathy. The specimen sequenced was blood. J is TRBJ2-7 and V is TRBV20-1, with D possibly being TRBD2 (5 bases). Written as DNA, the CDR3 is TGCAGTGCTAGCTACGGACTGTACGAGCAGTACTTC. Protein product: CSASYGLYEQYF.